This TCR beta chain derives from a study of memory B cells and T cells in multiple sclerosis (dated by TCRdb to about 2018). Regarding the study in general: In multiple sclerosis patients, the study set the TCR beta repertoires of autoproliferating peripheral T cells against those of T cells infiltrating brain lesions. A couple of multiple sclerosis patients, for whom either brain lesions at autopsy or brain-infiltrating cells from biopsy were available, were included in TCR sequencing. The paper as a whole reports these results and caveats: Because clone-set sizes differed between compartments, counts of shared clonotypes were influenced and normalization was required.

Using the immunoSEQ Platform, TCRbeta CDR3 regions were amplified from extracted genomic DNA. The immunoSEQ assay used multiplex PCR together with high-throughput sequencing and a bioinformatics pipeline from the vendor. As for how the authors treated the data: After discarding non-productive sequences and any CDR3s under 4 amino acids in length, clonotype frequencies were recalculated for each sample. In immunoSEQ Analyzer 2.0, shared clonotypes were identified as those with identical CDR3 amino acid, V gene and J gene sequences. Repertoire overlap was normalized by dividing shared clonotype counts by the product of both clone-set sizes, with the result scaled by 1000 into arbitrary units. The table was pulled from immuneACCESS by TCRdb, which kept in-frame rearrangements only. Such tables lose some clones; where checked, under half of the loss comes from unresolved V genes, and the rest has no known cause. That table gives V, J and clone size, and the DNA gave D and trimming. The sample records roughly 14,000 clones, approximately 69% of which are singletons. Around 2.3% of the sample lies in the top ten.

PBMCs were isolated by Ficoll density gradient centrifugation and cryopreserved before use. Turning to this clone: Its antigen is unknown. The input lacks base qualities; no much larger clone sits a single base away.

Trimmed from V: 1 base; trimmed from J: 2 bases; junction bases lacking a gene match: 9. CDR1 and CDR2 (LGHNA, YNFKEQ) derive from the germline V gene. CDR3 length: 18 amino acids, cysteine to phenylalanine. CDR3 DNA is the only sequence kept; it has 54 bases, read in frame from the first base. The TCR originated in a human donor with multiple sclerosis. Here the chain combines TRBV4-2 and TRBJ2-5, with TRBD2 identical over 11 junction bases. The sample comprised memory (CD45RO+) CD4+ T cells from blood. The meaning of the sample's cell subset or site label: CD45RO+ memory T cells sorted from peripheral blood. The CDR3 region has the sequence CASSQAGTSGSGQETQYF. The bases are TGTGCCAGCAGCCAAGCGGGAACTAGCGGGAGCGGACAAGAGACCCAGTACTTC.